Detailed here is one T cell receptor beta chain. Other DNA variants within this sample encode the same CDR3. The data originate from a study of blood T cell repertoires in COVID-19. Study-wide background: The study drew acute and convalescent COVID-19 samples from the United States, Italy and Spain. PBMCs, B-cell-depleted T cells, or T cells were the source of the cDNA or gDNA that made up the material.

The CDR3 length is 15 residues. CDR1 MNHNS and CDR2 SASEGT come from the germline V gene. Trimming pared 2 bases from V and 0 bases from J, leaving 8 bases between. Original processing notes: Quantification of nucleated cells was approximated via reference gene primer amplification. TCRdb's copy holds only in-frame clones and misses some; the assay was immunoSEQ multiplex PCR. V and J calls and clone size are as listed in that table; D and trimming were resolved from the DNA. This table holds 100,000 to 150,000 clones, 70% to 90% found once. The sequence was obtained from a man in his forties with acute or convalescent COVID-19. V gene TRBV6-1 combines with J gene TRBJ1-5; D is ambiguous. The sequenced sample consisted of peripheral blood. The CDR3 here is CASSETVISNQPQHF. Written as DNA, the CDR3 is TGTGCCAGCAGTGAAACAGTAATTAGCAATCAGCCCCAGCATTTT.